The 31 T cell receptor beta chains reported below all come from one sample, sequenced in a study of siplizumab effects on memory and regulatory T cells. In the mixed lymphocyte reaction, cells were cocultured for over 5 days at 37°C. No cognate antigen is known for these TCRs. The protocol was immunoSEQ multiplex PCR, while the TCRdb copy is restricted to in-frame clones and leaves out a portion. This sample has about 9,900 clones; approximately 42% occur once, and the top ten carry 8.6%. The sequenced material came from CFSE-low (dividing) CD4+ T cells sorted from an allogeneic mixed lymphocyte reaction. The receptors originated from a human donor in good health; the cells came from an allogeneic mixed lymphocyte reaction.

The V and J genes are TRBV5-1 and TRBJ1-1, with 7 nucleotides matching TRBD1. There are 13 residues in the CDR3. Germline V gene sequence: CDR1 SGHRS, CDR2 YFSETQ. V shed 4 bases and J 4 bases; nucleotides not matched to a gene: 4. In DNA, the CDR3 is TGCGCCAGCAGCCGGGACAGTCTCACTGAAGCTTTCTTT. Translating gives CASSRDSLTEAFF.

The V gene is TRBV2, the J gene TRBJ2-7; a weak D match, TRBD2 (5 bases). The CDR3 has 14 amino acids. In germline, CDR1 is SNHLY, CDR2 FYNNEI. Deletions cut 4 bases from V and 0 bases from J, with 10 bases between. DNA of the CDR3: TGTGCCAGCAGTGGCAGAGGGAGCTCCTACGAGCAGTACTTC. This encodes CASSGRGSSYEQYF.

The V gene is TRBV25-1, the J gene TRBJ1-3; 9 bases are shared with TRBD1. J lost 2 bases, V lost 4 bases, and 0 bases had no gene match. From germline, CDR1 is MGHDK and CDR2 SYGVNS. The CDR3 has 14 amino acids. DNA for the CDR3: TGTGCCAGCAGTGGACAGGGGGCTGGAAACACCATATATTTT. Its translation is CASSGQGAGNTIYF.

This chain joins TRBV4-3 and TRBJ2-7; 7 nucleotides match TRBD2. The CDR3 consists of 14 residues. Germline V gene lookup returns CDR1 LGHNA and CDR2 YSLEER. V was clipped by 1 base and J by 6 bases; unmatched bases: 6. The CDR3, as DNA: TGCGCCAGCAGCCAAGGCGCGGGGGTCCGCGAGCAGTACTTC. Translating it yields CASSQGAGVREQYF.

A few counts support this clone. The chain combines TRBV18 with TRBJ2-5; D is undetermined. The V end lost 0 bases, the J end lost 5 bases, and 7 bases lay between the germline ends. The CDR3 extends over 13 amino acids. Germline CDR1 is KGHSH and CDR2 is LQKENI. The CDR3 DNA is TGTGCCAGCTCACCACCCTTGTTGGAGACCCAGTACTTC. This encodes CASSPPLLETQYF.

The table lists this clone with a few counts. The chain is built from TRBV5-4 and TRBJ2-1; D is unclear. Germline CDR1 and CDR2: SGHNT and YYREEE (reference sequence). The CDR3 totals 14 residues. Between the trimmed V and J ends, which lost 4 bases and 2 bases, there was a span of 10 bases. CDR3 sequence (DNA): TGTGCCAGCAGCCTTGGTGGCCCCTACAATGAGCAGTTCTTC. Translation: CASSLGGPYNEQFF.

Written as DNA, the CDR3 is TGTGCCAGCAGCTTAGGTGGGCAGATTTATTCACCCCTCCACTTT. It is translated as CASSLGGQIYSPLHF. The chain couples TRBV7-2 to TRBJ1-6; D uncertain. Germline V gives CDR1 SGHTA, CDR2 FQGNSA. This CDR3 spans 15 amino acids. The germline V and J ends were trimmed by 1 base and 8 bases, with 12 bases remaining between them.

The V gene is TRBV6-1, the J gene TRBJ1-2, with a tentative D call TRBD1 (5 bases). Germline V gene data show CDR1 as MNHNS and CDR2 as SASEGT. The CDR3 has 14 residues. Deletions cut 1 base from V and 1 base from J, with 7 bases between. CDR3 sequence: CASSEVGGNYGYTF. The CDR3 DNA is TGTGCCAGCAGTGAAGTTGGGGGTAACTATGGCTACACCTTC.

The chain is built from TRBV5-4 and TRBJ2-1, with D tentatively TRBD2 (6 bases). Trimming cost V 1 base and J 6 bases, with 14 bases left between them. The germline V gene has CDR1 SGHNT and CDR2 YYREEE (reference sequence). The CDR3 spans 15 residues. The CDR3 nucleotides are TGTGCCAGCAGCTTGTCCGGGAGAAGCGGCAATGAGCAGTTCTTC. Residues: CASSLSGRSGNEQFF.

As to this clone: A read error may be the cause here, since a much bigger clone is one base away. The chain's CDR3 is CASSLGGTSTDTQYF. The CDR3 DNA follows: TGTGCCAGCAGCTTGGGAGGGACTAGCACAGATACGCAGTATTTT. V is TRBV5-6 and J is TRBJ2-3; the D gene is possibly TRBD2 (6 bases). This CDR3 region has 15 residues. Germline V gene sequence: CDR1 SGHDT, CDR2 YYEEEE. The V gene lost 0 bases and the J gene lost 0 bases, with 8 bases spanning the gap.

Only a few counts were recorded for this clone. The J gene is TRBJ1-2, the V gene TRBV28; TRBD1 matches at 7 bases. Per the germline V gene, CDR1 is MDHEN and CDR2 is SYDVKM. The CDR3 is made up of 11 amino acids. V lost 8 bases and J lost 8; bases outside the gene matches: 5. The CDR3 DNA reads TGTGCCAGCGCAGGGGGACGGGGCTACACCTTC. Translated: CASAGGRGYTF.

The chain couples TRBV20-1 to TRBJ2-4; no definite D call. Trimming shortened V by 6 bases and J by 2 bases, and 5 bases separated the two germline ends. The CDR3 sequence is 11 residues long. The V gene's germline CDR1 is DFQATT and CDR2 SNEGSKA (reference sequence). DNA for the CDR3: TGCAGTGCAGGCCCCAAAAACATTCAGTACTTC. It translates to CSAGPKNIQYF.

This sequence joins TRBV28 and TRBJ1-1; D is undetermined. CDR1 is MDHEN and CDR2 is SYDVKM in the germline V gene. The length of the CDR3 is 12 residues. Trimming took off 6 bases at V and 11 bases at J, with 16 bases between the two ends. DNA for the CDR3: TGTGCCAGCAGACTAACCGGGTTCGGTGCTTTCTTT. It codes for CASRLTGFGAFF.

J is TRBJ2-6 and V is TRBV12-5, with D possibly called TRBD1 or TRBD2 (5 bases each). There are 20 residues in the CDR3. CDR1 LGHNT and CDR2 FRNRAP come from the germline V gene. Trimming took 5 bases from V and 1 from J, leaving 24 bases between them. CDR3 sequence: CASGVTSLGPLGSGANVLTF. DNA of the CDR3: TGTGCTAGTGGTGTCACTTCCTTGGGACCCCTAGGATCTGGGGCCAACGTCCTGACTTTC. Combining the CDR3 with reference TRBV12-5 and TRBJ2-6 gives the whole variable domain DARVTQTPRHKVTEMGQEVTMRCQPILGHNTVFWYRQTMMQGLELLAYFRNRAPLDDSGMPKDRFSAEMPDATLATLKIQPSEPRDSAVYFCASGVTSLGPLGSGANVLTFGAGSRLTVL.

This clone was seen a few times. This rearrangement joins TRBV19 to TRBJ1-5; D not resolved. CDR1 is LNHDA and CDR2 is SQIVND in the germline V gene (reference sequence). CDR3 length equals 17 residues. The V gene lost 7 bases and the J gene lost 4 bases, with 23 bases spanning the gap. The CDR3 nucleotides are TGTGCCAGTACCCCACTTCTCGTCTCTCAGAGGAATCAGCCCCAGCATTTT. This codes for CASTPLLVSQRNQPQHF.

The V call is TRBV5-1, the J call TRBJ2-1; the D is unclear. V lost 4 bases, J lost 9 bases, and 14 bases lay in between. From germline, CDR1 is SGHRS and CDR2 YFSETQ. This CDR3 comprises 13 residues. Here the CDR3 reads CASSHNSVGEQFF. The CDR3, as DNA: TGCGCCAGCAGCCACAATAGTGTGGGTGAGCAGTTCTTC.

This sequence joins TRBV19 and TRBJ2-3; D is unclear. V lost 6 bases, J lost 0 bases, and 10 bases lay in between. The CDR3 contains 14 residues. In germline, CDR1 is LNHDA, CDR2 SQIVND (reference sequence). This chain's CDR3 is CASSDGDSTDTQYF. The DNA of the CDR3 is TGTGCCAGTAGCGACGGAGATAGCACAGATACGCAGTATTTT. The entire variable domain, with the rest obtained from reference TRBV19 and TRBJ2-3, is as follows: DGGITQSPKYLFRKEGQNVTLSCEQNLNHDAMYWYRQDPGQGLRLIYYSQIVNDFQKGDIAEGYSVSREKKESFPLTVTSAQKNPTAFYLCASSDGDSTDTQYFGPGTRLTVL.

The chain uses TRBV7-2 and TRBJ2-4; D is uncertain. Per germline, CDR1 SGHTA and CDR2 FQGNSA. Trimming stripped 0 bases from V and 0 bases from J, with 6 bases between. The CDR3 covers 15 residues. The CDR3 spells CASSLAKIAKNIQYF. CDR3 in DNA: TGTGCCAGCAGCTTAGCGAAGATAGCCAAAAACATTCAGTACTTC.

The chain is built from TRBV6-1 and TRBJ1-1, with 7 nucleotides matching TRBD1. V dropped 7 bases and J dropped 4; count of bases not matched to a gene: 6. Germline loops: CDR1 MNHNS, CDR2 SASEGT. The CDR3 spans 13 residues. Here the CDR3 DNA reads TGTGCCAGCAAACAGGGGCGCGGCACTGAAGCTTTCTTT. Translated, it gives CASKQGRGTEAFF.

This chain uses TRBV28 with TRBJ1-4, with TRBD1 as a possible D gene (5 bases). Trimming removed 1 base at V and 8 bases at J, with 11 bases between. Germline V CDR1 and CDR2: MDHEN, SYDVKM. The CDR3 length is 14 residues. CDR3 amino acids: CASSLSGGREKLFF. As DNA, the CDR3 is TGTGCCAGCAGTTTATCCGGGGGGAGGGAAAAACTGTTTTTT.

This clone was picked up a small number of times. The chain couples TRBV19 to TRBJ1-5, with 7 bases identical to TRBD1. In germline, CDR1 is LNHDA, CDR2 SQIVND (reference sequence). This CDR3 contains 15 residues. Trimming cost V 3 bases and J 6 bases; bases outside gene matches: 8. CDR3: CASSMATGRRQPQHF. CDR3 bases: TGTGCCAGTAGTATGGCGACAGGGAGGCGTCAGCCCCAGCATTTT.

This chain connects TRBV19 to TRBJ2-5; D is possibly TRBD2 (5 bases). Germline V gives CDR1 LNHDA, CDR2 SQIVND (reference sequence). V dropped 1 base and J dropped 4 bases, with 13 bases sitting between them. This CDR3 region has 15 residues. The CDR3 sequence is CASSIGGNWRETQYF. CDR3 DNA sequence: TGTGCCAGTAGTATAGGAGGGAACTGGCGAGAGACCCAGTACTTC. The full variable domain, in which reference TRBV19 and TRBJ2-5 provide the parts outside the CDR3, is DGGITQSPKYLFRKEGQNVTLSCEQNLNHDAMYWYRQDPGQGLRLIYYSQIVNDFQKGDIAEGYSVSREKKESFPLTVTSAQKNPTAFYLCASSIGGNWRETQYFGPGTRLLVL.

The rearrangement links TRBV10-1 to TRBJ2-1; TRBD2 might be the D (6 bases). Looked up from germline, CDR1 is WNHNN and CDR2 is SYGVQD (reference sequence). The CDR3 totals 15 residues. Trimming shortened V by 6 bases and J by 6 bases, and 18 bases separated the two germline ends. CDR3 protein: CASSQDRLVTNEQFF. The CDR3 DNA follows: TGCGCCAGCAGCCAAGATAGACTAGTAACCAATGAGCAGTTCTTC.

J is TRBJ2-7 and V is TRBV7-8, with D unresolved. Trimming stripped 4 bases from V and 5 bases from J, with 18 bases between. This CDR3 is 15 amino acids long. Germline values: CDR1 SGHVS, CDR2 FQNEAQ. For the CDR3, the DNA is TGTGCCAGCAGCTCCAAATCCTCCCCGGTCCACGAGCAGTACTTC. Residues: CASSSKSSPVHEQYF.

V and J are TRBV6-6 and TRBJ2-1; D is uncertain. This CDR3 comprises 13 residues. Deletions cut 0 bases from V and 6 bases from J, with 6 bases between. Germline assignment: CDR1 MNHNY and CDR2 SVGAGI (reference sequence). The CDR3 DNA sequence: TGTGCCAGCAGTTACTCTATAGTCAATGAGCAGTTCTTC. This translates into CASSYSIVNEQFF.

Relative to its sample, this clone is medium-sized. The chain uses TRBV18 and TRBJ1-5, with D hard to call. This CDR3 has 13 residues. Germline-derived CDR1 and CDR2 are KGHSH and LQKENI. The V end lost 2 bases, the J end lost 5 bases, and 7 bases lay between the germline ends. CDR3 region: CASSPGGYQPQHF. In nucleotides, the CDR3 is TGTGCCAGCTCACCAGGAGGGTATCAGCCCCAGCATTTT.

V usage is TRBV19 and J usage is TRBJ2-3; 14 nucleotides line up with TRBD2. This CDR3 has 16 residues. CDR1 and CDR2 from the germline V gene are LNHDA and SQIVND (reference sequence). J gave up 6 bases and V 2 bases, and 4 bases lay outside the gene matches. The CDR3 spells CASSIRTSGRSDTQYF. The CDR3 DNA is TGTGCCAGTAGTATACGGACTAGCGGGAGGTCGGATACGCAGTATTTT.

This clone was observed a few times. This CDR3 is CASSLVRGGTGSYNEQFF. CDR3 bases: TGTGCCAGCAGCTTAGTCCGGGGCGGGACAGGCTCCTACAATGAGCAGTTCTTC. The genes are TRBV7-8 and TRBJ2-1; TRBD1 matches at 8 bases. The CDR3 has 18 residues. The V segment lost 1 base and the J segment 0 bases; nucleotides outside the gene matches: 8. In germline, CDR1 is SGHVS, CDR2 FQNEAQ.

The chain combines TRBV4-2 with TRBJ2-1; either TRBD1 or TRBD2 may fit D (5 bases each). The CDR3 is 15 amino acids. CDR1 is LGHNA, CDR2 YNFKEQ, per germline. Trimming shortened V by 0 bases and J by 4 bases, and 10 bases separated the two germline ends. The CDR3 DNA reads TGTGCCAGCAGCCAAGATCGAGGGACGTACAATGAGCAGTTCTTC. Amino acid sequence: CASSQDRGTYNEQFF.

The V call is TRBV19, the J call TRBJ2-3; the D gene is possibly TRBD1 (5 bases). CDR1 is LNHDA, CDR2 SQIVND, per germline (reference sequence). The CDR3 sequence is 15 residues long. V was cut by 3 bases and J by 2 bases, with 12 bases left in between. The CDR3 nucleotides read TGTGCCAGTAGTATCCCTCAGGGTTCCACAGATACGCAGTATTTT. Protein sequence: CASSIPQGSTDTQYF.

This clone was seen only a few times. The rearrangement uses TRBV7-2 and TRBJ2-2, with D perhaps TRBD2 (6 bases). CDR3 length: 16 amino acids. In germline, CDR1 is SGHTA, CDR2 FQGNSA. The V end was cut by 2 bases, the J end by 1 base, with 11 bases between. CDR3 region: CASSLSRLENTGELFF. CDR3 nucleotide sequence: TGTGCCAGCAGCTTATCCCGACTAGAGAACACCGGGGAGCTGTTTTTT.